Included here is one TCR beta chain sequence, with context. These data are taken from a study of blood T cell repertoires in COVID-19. Study overall: Specimens from acute and convalescent COVID-19 originated in the United States, Italy and Spain. From T cells, B-cell-depleted T cells, or PBMCs came the material, which was cDNA or gDNA.

The germline gives CDR1 SQVTM, CDR2 ANQGSEA. CDR3 length equals 14 residues. J gave up 4 bases and V 5 bases, and 5 bases lay outside the gene matches. Original data processing: Using reference gene primer amplification, nucleated cell counts were estimated. TCRdb's copy holds only in-frame clones and misses some; the assay was immunoSEQ multiplex PCR. The V and J calls and clone size are taken from that table; D and trimming were inferred from the DNA. The sample has approximately 97,000 clones; approximately 84% are singletons. The TCR sequence derives from a man aged 55 to 70 with acute or convalescent COVID-19. J is TRBJ2-7 and V is TRBV29-1, with 13 bases aligning to TRBD2. Specimen: peripheral blood. CDR3 region: CSVSPGLAGYEQYF. As DNA, the CDR3 is TGCAGCGTTTCTCCGGGACTAGCGGGGTACGAGCAGTACTTC.